This T cell receptor (beta chain) comes out of a study of blood T cell repertoires in COVID-19. Per the study methods: Quantification of nucleated cells was approximated via reference gene primer amplification. Sequenced by immunoSEQ multiplex PCR; TCRdb stores in-frame clones only, minus some. V, J and clone size are those of that table, while D and trimming were read from the DNA. The sample carries a few hundred thousand clones, 75% to 85% recorded once. Per germline, CDR1 KGHSH and CDR2 LQKENI. Trimming shortened V by 3 bases and J by 7 bases, and 21 bases separated the two germline ends. This CDR3 spans 17 amino acids. Cohort 3 donors were reported recovered after two negative PCRs, clearance, or symptom resolution.

Sequenced input: PBMCs or T cells enriched from blood (not recorded which). This clonotype originated in a man aged 35 to 55 who had recovered from COVID-19. The chain couples TRBV18 to TRBJ1-4, with TRBD1 as a possible D gene (5 bases). This CDR3 reads CASSPMSQGSKGEKLFF. The CDR3 DNA follows: TGTGCCAGCTCACCCATGAGCCAGGGCAGTAAAGGTGAAAAACTGTTTTTT.